The following is a TCR beta chain sequence with its context. Antigen unknown. This sample is drawn from a study of cytomegalovirus exposure and HLA in healthy donors. Study-level findings and limits: Altogether, 170 or so TCR beta chains were recorded as cytomegalovirus-associated. In a later analysis, a genetic analysis reported fewer productive-TCR N-insertions in an Asian-associated ancestry cluster than the cohort average.

V was clipped by 3 bases and J by 4 bases; unmatched bases: 7. The CDR3 loop spans 16 amino acids. Looked up from germline, CDR1 is LNHDA and CDR2 is SQIVND (reference sequence). Primers: 60 Vbeta forward and 13 Jbeta reverse. TCRdb keeps only in-frame clones here, not all; method: immunoSEQ multiplex PCR. Of under 200,000 clones listed, 86% were seen once; the top ten hold around 0.31%. V is TRBV19 and J is TRBJ2-1; 9 nucleotides align to TRBD2. Source material: PBMCs. The receptor was derived from a woman in her twenties or thirties in good health and CMV-seronegative. Here the CDR3 reads CASSMLASGRYNEQFF. The CDR3 coding sequence is TGTGCCAGTAGTATGCTGGCCAGCGGGAGGTACAATGAGCAGTTCTTC.